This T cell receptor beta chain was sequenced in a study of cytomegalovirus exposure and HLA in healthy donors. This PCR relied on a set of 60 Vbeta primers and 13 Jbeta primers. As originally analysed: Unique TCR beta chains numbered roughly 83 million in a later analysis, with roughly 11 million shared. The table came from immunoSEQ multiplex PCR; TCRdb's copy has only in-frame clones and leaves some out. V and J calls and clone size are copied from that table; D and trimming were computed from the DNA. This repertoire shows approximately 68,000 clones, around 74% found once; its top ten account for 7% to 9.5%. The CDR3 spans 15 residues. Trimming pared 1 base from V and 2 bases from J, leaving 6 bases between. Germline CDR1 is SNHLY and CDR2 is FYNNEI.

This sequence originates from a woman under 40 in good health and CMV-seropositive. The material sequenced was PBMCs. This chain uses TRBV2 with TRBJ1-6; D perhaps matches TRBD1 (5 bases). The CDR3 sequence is CASSEDRTYNSPLHF. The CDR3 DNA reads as TGTGCCAGCAGTGAAGACAGGACCTATAATTCACCCCTCCACTTT.